The entry below gives a single T cell receptor (beta chain) sequence along with its context. These data belong to a study of T cell responses to AZD1222 COVID-19 vaccine. V lost 3 bases to trimming and J lost 0 bases, with 15 bases between them. This CDR3 region has 17 residues. Looked up from germline, CDR1 is MDHEN and CDR2 is SYDVKM. Assay: immunoSEQ multiplex PCR; the TCRdb copy retains only in-frame clones and omits some. Of about 160,000 clones listed, roughly 90% were seen once; the top ten hold roughly 5.5%. The sample in question was peripheral blood, obtained on day 0 of AZD1222 vaccination. This sequence originates from an adult in good health. The rearrangement joins TRBV28 to TRBJ1-5; D gene unclear. The CDR3 sequence: CASSLAVGSHSNQPQHF. The CDR3 region has the DNA TGTGCCAGCAGTTTGGCTGTCGGCAGTCATAGCAATCAGCCCCAGCATTTT.